This T cell receptor (beta chain) was retrieved from a study of CD8+ T cells in alopecia areata. Treatment meaning: oral pan-JAK inhibitor, 5-10 mg twice daily. Lesional scalp punch biopsies and peripheral blood were collected from alopecia areata patients. Extracted RNA was reverse transcribed, and the resulting cDNA served as sequencing template. Libraries were prepared by immunoSEQ multiplex PCR; TCRdb keeps only in-frame clonotypes and omits some of them. The sample yields tens of thousands of clones, around 70% seen once. Overall study results and limits: Patients shared TCRs less clearly than mice did, possibly owing to HLA.

Concerning this clone: The target antigen is unknown.

CDR1 MNHEY and CDR2 SMNVEV come from the germline V gene (reference sequence). The V segment lost 5 bases and the J segment 4 bases; nucleotides outside the gene matches: 9. The CDR3 consists of 16 residues. The chain links TRBV27 to TRBJ2-3; 10 bases agree with TRBD1. The sequenced sample was CD8+ T cells sorted from blood, obtained at roughly week 45, from a patient treated with tofacitinib. This receptor was identified in a human donor with alopecia areata. CDR3 DNA sequence: TGTGCCAGCAGTCCACGACAGGGGGCGACAGCAGATACGCAGTATTTT. Translated, it gives CASSPRQGATADTQYF.